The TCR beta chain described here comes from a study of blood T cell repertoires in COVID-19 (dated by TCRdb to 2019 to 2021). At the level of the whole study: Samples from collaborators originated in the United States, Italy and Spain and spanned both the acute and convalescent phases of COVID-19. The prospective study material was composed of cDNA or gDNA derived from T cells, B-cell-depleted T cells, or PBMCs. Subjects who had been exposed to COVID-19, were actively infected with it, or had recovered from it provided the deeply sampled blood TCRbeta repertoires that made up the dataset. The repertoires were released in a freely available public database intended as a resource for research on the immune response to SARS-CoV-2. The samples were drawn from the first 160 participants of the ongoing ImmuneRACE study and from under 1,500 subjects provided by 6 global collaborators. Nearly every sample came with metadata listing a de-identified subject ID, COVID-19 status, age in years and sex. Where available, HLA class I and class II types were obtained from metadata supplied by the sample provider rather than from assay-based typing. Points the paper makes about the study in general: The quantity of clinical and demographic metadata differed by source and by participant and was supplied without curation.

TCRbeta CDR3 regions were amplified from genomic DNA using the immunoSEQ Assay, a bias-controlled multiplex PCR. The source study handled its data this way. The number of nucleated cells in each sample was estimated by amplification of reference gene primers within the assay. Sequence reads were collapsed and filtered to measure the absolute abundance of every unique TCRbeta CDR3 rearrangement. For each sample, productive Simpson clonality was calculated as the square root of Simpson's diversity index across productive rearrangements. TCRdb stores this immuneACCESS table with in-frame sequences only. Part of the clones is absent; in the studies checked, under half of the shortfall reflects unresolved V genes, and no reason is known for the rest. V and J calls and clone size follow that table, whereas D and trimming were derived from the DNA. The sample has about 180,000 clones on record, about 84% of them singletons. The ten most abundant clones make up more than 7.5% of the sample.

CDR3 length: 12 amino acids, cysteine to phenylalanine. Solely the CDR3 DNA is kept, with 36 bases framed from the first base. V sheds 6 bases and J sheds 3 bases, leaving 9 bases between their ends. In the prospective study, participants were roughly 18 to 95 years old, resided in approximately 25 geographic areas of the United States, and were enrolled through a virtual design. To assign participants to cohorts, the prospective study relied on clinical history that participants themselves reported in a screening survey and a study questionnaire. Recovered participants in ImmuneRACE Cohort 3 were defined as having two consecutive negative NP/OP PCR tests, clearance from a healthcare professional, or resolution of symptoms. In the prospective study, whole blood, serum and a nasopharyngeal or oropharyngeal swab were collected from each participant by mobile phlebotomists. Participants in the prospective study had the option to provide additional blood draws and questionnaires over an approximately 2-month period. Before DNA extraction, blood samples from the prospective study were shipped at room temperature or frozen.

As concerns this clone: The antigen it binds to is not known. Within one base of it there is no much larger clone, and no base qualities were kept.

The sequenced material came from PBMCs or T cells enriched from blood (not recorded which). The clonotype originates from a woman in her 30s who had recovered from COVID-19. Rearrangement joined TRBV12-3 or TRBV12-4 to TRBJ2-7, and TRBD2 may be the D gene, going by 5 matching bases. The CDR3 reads CASSPGLYEQYF. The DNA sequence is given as TGTGCCAGCAGCCCAGGACTCTACGAGCAGTACTTC.